This paragraph covers one T cell receptor beta chain sequence. V was clipped by 3 bases and J by 0 bases, with 4 bases between them. Germline values: CDR1 SGHDN, CDR2 FVKESK. This CDR3 comprises 13 residues. This record belongs to a study of cytomegalovirus exposure and HLA in healthy donors. Study-wide background: An early data release held about 85 million unique TCRs from HLA-typed donors.

With 60 Vbeta and 13 Jbeta primers, the PCR was carried out. Authors' analysis steps: Among the unique TCR beta chains that a later analysis counted, 80 million to 100 million in all, roughly 9.9 million were shared. Generated by immunoSEQ multiplex PCR, the TCRdb table keeps only in-frame clones and is missing some. V and J calls and clone size come straight from that table; D and trimming were deduced from the DNA. The sample totals more than 90,000 clones. This receptor was obtained from a man aged 25-40 years in good health and CMV-seronegative. The sample consisted of PBMCs. This sequence joins TRBV14 and TRBJ2-3; no firm D call. In DNA form, the CDR3 reads TGTGCCAGCAGCCATCTTAGCACAGATACGCAGTATTTT. Amino acids: CASSHLSTDTQYF. Looking up the rest from reference TRBV14 and TRBJ2-3 gives the full variable domain: EAGVTQFPSHSVIEKGQTVTLRCDPISGHDNLYWYRRVMGKEIKFLLHFVKESKQDESGMPNNRFLAERTGGTYSTLKVQPAELEDSGVYFCASSHLSTDTQYFGPGTRLTVL.